This T cell receptor beta chain originates from a study of STAT5B mutations in CD4+ large granular lymphocyte leukemia. There are a few counts of this clone. The assay was immunoSEQ multiplex PCR, and TCRdb's table has in-frame clones only and misses some. The sample carries roughly 30,000 clones, around 85% recorded once. The sequencing sample was made of CD4+ T cells from blood buffy coats. This TCR was sampled from a human donor in good health.

CDR3 bases: TGTGCCAGCAGTGCCAGCTTCTACGAGCAGTACTTC. Protein sequence: CASSASFYEQYF. The chain is built from TRBV6-1 and TRBJ2-7; D gene unclear. CDR3 length: 12 residues. Trimming left V 4 bases short and J 3 bases short, with 7 bases between. CDR1 is MNHNS and CDR2 is SASEGT in the germline V gene.